The present entry profiles one T cell receptor (beta chain) with its context. The antigen is undetermined. This sample was taken from a study of shared clonotypes between healthy human individuals. The CDR3 spans 15 residues. V was clipped by 5 bases and J by 0 bases, with 10 bases between them. Germline V lookup: CDR1 MNHEY, CDR2 SVGAGI. Libraries were prepared by immunoSEQ multiplex PCR; TCRdb keeps only in-frame clonotypes and omits some of them. The repertoire consists of some 1 million clones, with 75% occurring once and the leading ten covering over 1.3%. Naive CD4+ cells were CD45RA-selected; the remaining cells were memory. The study, taken as a whole, reports: Blood was the sole source, and tissue repertoires probably differ.

This TCR was recovered from a man aged 18 to 30 in good health. This chain connects TRBV6-5 to TRBJ2-2; TRBD1 is a possible D gene (6 bases). Sequencing was performed on memory CD4+ T cells sorted from blood. Described subset: CD45RA-negative fraction. The CDR3 spells CASSAGTPNTGELFF. DNA for the CDR3: TGTGCCAGCAGTGCCGGGACACCGAACACCGGGGAGCTGTTTTTT.